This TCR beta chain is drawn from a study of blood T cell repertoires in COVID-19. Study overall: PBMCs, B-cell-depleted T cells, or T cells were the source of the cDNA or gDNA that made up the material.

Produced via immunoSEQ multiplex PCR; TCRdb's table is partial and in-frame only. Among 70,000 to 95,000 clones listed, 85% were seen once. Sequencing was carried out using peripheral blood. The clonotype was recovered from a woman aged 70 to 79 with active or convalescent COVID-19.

CDR3 sequence reads: CASSIATGHRKNIQYF. The CDR3 coding sequence is TGTGCCAGTAGTATAGCGACAGGGCATAGAAAAAACATTCAGTACTTC. The V and J genes are TRBV19 and TRBJ2-4; 7 bases align to TRBD1. This CDR3 contains 16 residues. The germline CDR1 and CDR2 sequences are LNHDA and SQIVND (reference sequence). V dropped 1 base and J dropped 4; count of bases not matched to a gene: 7.